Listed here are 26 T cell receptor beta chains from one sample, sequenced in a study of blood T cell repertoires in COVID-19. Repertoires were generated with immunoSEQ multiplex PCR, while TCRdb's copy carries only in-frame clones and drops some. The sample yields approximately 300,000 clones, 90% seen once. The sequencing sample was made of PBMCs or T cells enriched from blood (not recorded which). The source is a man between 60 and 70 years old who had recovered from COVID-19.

CDR3 bases: TGTGCCAGTCGACAGACAACTAATGAAAAACTGTTTTTT. Translation gives CASRQTTNEKLFF. This chain links TRBV2 with TRBJ1-4, with TRBD1 as a possible D gene (5 bases). Trimming cost V 9 bases and J 0 bases, with 8 bases left between them. The CDR3 runs 13 residues. In germline, CDR1 is SNHLY, CDR2 FYNNEI.

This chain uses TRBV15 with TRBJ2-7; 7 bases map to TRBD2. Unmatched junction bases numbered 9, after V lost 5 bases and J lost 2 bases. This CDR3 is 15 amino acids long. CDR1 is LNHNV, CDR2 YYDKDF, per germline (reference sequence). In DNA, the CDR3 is TGTGCCACCAGCTCGCCCAAGCGGGAAACCTACGAGCAGTACTTC. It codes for CATSSPKRETYEQYF.

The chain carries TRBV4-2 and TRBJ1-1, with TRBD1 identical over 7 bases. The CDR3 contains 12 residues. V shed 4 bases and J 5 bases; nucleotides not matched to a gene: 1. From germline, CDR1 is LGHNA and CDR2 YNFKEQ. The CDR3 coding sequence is TGTGCCAGCAGCCCCAGGGGGACTGAAGCTTTCTTT. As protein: CASSPRGTEAFF.

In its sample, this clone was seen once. Here the CDR3 reads CASLRSSGNTIYF. For the CDR3, the DNA is TGTGCCAGCCTACGGTCCTCTGGAAACACCATATATTTT. The V and J genes are TRBV12-3 or TRBV12-4 and TRBJ1-3; D gene uncertain. This CDR3 comprises 13 residues. The V end was cut by 8 bases, the J end by 0 bases, with 8 bases between.

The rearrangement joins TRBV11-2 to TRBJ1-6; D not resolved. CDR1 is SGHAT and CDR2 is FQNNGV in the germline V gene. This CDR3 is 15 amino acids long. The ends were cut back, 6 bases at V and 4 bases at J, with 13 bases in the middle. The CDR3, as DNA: TGTGCCAGCAGAGCTAACTTCCTTTATAATTCACCCCTCCACTTT. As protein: CASRANFLYNSPLHF.

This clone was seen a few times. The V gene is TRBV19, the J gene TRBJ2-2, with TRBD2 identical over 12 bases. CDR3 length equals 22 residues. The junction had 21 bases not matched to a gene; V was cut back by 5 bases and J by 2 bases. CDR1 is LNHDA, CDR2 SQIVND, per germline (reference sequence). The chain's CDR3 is CASSPNPPGVLAGGQNTGELFF. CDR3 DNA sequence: TGTGCCAGTAGTCCAAACCCACCAGGGGTACTAGCGGGGGGACAAAACACCGGGGAGCTGTTTTTT.

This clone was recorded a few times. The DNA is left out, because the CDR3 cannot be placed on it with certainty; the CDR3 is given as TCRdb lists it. Here the CDR3 reads CASSQGFGAGGSKNIQYF. J is TRBJ2-4 and V is TRBV3-1 (or the pseudogene TRBV3-2); the table names TRBD2, a call not compared with the DNA. From its first to its last residue, the CDR3 has 18 amino acids. Per germline, CDR1 LGHDT and CDR2 YNNKEL (reference sequence).

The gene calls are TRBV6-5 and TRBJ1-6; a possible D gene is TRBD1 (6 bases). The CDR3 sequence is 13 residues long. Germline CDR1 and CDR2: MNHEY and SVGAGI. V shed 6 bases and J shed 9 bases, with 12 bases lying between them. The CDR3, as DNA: TGTGCCAGCAGAACAGGGTTAGGTTCACCCCTCCACTTT. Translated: CASRTGLGSPLHF.

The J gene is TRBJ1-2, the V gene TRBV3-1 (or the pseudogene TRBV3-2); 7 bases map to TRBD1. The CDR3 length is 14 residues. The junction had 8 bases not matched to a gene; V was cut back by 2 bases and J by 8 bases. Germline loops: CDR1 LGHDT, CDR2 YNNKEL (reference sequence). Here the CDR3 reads CASSQSETGSGYTF. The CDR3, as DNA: TGTGCCAGCAGCCAATCGGAGACAGGGAGCGGCTACACCTTC.

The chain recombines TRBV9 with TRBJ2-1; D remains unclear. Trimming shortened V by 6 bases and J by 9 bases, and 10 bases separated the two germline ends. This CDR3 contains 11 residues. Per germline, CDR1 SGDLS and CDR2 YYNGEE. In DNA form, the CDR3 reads TGTGCCAGCAACCAAGGCGGTGAGCAGTTCTTC. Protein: CASNQGGEQFF.

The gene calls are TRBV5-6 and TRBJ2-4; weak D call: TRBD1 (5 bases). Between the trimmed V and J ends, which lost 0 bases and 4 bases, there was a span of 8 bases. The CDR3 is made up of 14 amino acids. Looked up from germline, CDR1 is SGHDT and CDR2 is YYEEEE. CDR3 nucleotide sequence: TGTGCCAGCAGCTTGGGACAGACTAAAAACATTCAGTACTTC. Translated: CASSLGQTKNIQYF.

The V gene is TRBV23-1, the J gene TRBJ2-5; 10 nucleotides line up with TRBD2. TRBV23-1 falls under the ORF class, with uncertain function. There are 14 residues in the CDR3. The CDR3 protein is CTSGGGKCQETQYF. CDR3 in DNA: TGCACGAGCGGGGGGGGAAAATGCCAAGAGACCCAGTACTTC.

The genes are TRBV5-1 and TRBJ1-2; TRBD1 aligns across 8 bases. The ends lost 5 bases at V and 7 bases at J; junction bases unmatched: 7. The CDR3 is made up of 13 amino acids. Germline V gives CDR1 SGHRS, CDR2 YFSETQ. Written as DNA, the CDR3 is TGCGCCAGCAGTAAGGACAGGGTTGGTGGCTACACCTTC. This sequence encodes CASSKDRVGGYTF.

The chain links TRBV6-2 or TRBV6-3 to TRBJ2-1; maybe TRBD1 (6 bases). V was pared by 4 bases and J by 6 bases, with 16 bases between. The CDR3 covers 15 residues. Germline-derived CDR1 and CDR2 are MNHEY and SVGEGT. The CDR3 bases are TGTGCCAGCAGTTCAGTACAGGGTATCGGCAATGAGCAGTTCTTC. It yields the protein CASSSVQGIGNEQFF.

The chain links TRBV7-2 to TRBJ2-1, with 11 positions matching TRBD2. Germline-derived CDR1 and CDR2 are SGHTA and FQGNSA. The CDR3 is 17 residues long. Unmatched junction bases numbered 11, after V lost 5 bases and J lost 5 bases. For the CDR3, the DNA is TGTGCCAGCAGCAGGTCTCCGCGACTAGCGGGGAACAATGAGCAGTTCTTC. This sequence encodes CASSRSPRLAGNNEQFF.

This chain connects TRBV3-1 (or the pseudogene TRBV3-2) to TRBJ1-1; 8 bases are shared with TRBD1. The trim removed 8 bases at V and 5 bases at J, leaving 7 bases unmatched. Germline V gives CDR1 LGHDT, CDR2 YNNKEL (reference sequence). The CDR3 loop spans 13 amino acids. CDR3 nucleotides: TGTGCCAGCGGAAGGACAGGGTCGACTGAAGCTTTCTTT. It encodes CASGRTGSTEAFF.

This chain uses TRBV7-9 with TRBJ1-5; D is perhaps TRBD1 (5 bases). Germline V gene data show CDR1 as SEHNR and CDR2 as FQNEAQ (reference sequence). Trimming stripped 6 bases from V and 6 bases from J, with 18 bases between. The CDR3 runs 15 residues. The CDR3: CASSSGKGRGQPQHF. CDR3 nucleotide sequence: TGTGCCAGCAGTTCAGGGAAAGGGAGGGGTCAGCCCCAGCATTTT.

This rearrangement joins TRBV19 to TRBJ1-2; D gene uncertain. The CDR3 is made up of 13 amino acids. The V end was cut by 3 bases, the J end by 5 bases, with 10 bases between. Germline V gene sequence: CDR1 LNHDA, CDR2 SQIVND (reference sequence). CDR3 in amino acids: CASSIPGAYGYTF. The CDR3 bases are TGTGCCAGTAGTATCCCGGGAGCTTATGGCTACACCTTC.

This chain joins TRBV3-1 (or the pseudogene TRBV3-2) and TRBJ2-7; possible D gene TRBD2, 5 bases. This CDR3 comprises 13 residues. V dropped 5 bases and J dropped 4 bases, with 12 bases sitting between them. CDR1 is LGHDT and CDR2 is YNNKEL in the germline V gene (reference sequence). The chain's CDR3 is CASSKTPGYEQYF. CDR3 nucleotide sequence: TGTGCCAGCAGCAAGACCCCGGGGTACGAGCAGTACTTC.

CDR3 loop: CASSQGDRTNTGELFF. In DNA, the CDR3 is TGCGCCAGCAGCCAAGGGGACAGGACCAACACCGGGGAGCTGTTTTTT. This chain connects TRBV4-1 to TRBJ2-2; 8 positions match TRBD1. CDR1 is MGHRA and CDR2 is YSYEKL in the germline V gene. V shed 1 base and J 2 bases; nucleotides not matched to a gene: 3. This CDR3 has 16 amino acids.

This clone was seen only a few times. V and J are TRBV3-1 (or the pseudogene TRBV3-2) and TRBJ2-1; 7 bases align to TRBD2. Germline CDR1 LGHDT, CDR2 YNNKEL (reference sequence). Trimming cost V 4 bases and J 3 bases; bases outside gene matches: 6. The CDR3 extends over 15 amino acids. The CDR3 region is CASSPSGGDYNEQFF. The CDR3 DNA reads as TGTGCCAGCAGCCCTAGCGGAGGGGACTACAATGAGCAGTTCTTC.

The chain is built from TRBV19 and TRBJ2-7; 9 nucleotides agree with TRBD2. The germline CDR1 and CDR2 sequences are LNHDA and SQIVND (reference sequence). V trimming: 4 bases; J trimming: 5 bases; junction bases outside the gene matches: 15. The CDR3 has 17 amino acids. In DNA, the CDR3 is TGTGCCAGTAGTAGAGAAGGGGCTAGCGGGATTTACGACGAGCAGTACTTC. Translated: CASSREGASGIYDEQYF. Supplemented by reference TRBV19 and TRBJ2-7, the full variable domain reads DGGITQSPKYLFRKEGQNVTLSCEQNLNHDAMYWYRQDPGQGLRLIYYSQIVNDFQKGDIAEGYSVSREKKESFPLTVTSAQKNPTAFYLCASSREGASGIYDEQYFGPGTRLTVT.

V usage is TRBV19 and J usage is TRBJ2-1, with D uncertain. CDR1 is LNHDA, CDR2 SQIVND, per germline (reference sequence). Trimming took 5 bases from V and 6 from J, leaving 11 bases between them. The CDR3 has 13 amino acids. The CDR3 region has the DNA TGTGCCAGTAGTTCTACCTACCGCAATGAGCAGTTCTTC. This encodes CASSSTYRNEQFF.

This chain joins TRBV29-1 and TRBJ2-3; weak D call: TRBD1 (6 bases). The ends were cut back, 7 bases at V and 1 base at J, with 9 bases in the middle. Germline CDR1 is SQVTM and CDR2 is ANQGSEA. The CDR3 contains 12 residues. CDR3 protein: CSAGQGTDTQYF. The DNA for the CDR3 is TGCAGCGCGGGACAAGGCACAGATACGCAGTATTTT.

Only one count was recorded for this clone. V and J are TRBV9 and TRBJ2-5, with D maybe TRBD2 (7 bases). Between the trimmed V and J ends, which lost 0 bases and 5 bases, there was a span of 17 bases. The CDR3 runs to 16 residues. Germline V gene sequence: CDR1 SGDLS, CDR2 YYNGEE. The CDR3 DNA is TGTGCCAGCAGCGTAGCAGGTGGGGGGGCCGCGGAGACCCAGTACTTC. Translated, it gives CASSVAGGGAAETQYF.

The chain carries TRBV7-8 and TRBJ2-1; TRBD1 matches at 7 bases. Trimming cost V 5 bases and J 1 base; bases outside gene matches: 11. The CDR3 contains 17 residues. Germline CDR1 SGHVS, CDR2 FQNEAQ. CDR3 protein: CASSKGAAIGSYNEQFF. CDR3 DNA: TGTGCCAGCAGCAAGGGGGCAGCAATAGGGTCCTACAATGAGCAGTTCTTC.